These 24 T cell receptor beta chains came from one sample sequenced in a study of beta chain features in type 1 diabetes. Expressed TCRB transcripts were sequenced because the isolated RNA had all been reverse transcribed beforehand. Assay: immunoSEQ multiplex PCR; the TCRdb copy retains only in-frame clones and omits some. This sample has roughly 300,000 clones, with approximately 8.2% found just once. Sequencing was done on a sample of central memory CD4+ T cells from blood. All receptors come from a woman aged 18-29 years in good health.

This clone was counted between two and nine times. The rearrangement uses TRBV5-1 and TRBJ2-2; D gene unclear. V lost 4 bases and J lost 3, with 13 bases in between. Germline CDR1 SGHRS, CDR2 YFSETQ. The CDR3 runs 15 residues. The CDR3 is CASSLEWGYTGELFF. The CDR3 DNA reads TGCGCCAGCAGCCTTGAGTGGGGTTACACCGGGGAGCTGTTTTTT.

This clone was detected a few times. This chain joins TRBV7-2 and TRBJ2-7; D ambiguous. This CDR3 region has 13 residues. Germline lookup yields CDR1 SGHTA and CDR2 FQGNSA. The V end lost 3 bases, the J end lost 2 bases, and 8 bases lay between the germline ends. The CDR3 coding sequence is TGTGCCAGCAGCTTGGGCAGAGCCTACGAGCAGTACTTC. It translates to CASSLGRAYEQYF.

This clone has a handful of counts. The chain has TRBV29-1 and TRBJ2-3; possibly TRBD2 for D (6 bases). The CDR3 loop spans 13 amino acids. From germline, CDR1 is SQVTM and CDR2 ANQGSEA. The V gene lost 7 bases and the J gene lost 0 bases, with 11 bases spanning the gap. CDR3 nucleotides: TGCAGCGGGATCGGGGGTAGCACAGATACGCAGTATTTT. Protein sequence: CSGIGGSTDTQYF.

Ten or more counts support this clone. The chain joins TRBV15 to TRBJ2-3; D is perhaps TRBD2 (5 bases). Per the germline V gene, CDR1 is LNHNV and CDR2 is YYDKDF (reference sequence). The CDR3 extends over 15 amino acids. The V gene lost 1 base and the J gene lost 0 bases, with 8 bases spanning the gap. The CDR3 DNA reads as TGTGCCACCAGCAGAGGCCGGACTAGCACAGATACGCAGTATTTT. Translation: CATSRGRTSTDTQYF.

This clone was seen a few times. The rearrangement joins TRBV2 to TRBJ1-2; 10 nucleotides agree with TRBD1. J was trimmed by 2 bases and V by 7 bases; bases with no gene match: 7. Germline CDR1 SNHLY, CDR2 FYNNEI. CDR3 length: 15 amino acids. CDR3 DNA sequence: TGTGCCAGCAATAACCCGGGACAGGGGAACTATGGCTACACCTTC. It translates to CASNNPGQGNYGYTF.

In this sample, this clone turned up a few times. This sequence joins TRBV15 and TRBJ2-5, with a tentative D call TRBD2 (6 bases). V lost 3 bases and J 4 bases, leaving 15 bases between the germline ends. Germline V gene lookup returns CDR1 LNHNV and CDR2 YYDKDF (reference sequence). The CDR3 loop spans 15 amino acids. DNA of the CDR3: TGTGCCACCAGCAGGGATGGATGGGGGGTAGAGACCCAGTACTTC. It yields the protein CATSRDGWGVETQYF.

The table lists this clone with a few counts. The chain is built from TRBV7-2 and TRBJ1-4, with D possibly being TRBD1 (5 bases). V was shortened by 3 bases and J by 0 bases, with 11 bases between the two germline ends. Germline-derived CDR1 and CDR2 are SGHTA and FQGNSA. There are 16 residues in the CDR3. CDR3 region: CASSLGGPTTNEKLFF. CDR3 coding DNA: TGTGCCAGCAGCTTGGGGGGTCCGACAACTAATGAAAAACTGTTTTTT.

The table lists this clone with a few counts. The rearrangement uses TRBV7-8 and TRBJ2-1; D is unclear. The V end lost 2 bases, the J end lost 7 bases, and 9 bases lay between the germline ends. The CDR3 extends over 13 amino acids. CDR1 and CDR2 (germline): SGHVS, FQNEAQ. The CDR3 is CASSLNWLNEQFF. In DNA, the CDR3 is TGTGCCAGCAGCTTAAATTGGCTGAATGAGCAGTTCTTC.

This clone was counted a few times. The chain joins TRBV7-2 to TRBJ2-1, with D unclear. V was trimmed by 1 base and J by 5 bases, leaving 12 bases between them. Looked up from germline, CDR1 is SGHTA and CDR2 is FQGNSA. The CDR3 consists of 15 residues. CDR3 DNA sequence: TGTGCCAGCAGCTTAGGTCCCAGGTCCGACAATGAGCAGTTCTTC. Translated, it gives CASSLGPRSDNEQFF.

This clone turned up a few times. The same CDR3 is also encoded by other DNA sequences in this sample. The J gene is TRBJ2-1, the V gene TRBV7-9; the D is unclear. Germline V gene sequence: CDR1 SEHNR, CDR2 FQNEAQ (reference sequence). There are 13 residues in the CDR3. V lost 1 base, J lost 2 bases, and 3 bases lay in between. In nucleotides, the CDR3 is TGTGCCAGCAGCTTAGGGACCTACAATGAGCAGTTCTTC. Amino acids: CASSLGTYNEQFF.

A note on this clone: The sample holds other DNA sequences that translate to the same CDR3. The rearrangement joins TRBV7-2 to TRBJ2-5; TRBD2 matches 8 bases. Germline CDR1 and CDR2: SGHTA and FQGNSA. V was pared by 6 bases and J by 4 bases, with 7 bases of the junction left unmatched. This CDR3 has 14 residues. The CDR3 sequence: CASSPGTSRETQYF. In nucleotides, the CDR3 is TGTGCCAGCAGTCCCGGGACTAGTAGAGAGACCCAGTACTTC.

This clone was found a few times. This chain joins TRBV28 and TRBJ2-7; D may be TRBD1 or TRBD2 (6 bases each). This CDR3 spans 12 amino acids. Germline CDR1 reads MDHEN; CDR2 reads SYDVKM. Trimming cost V 10 bases and J 3 bases, with 13 bases left between them. This chain's CDR3 is CATRGQDYEQYF. The CDR3 DNA follows: TGTGCCACGCGGGGACAAGACTACGAGCAGTACTTC. The whole variable domain, remainder taken from reference TRBV28 and TRBJ2-7, is DVKVTQSSRYLVKRTGEKVFLECVQDMDHENMFWYRQDPGLGLRLIYFSYDVKMKEKGDIPEGYSVSREKKERFSLILESASTNQTSMYLCATRGQDYEQYFGPGTRLTVT.

In this sample, this clone turned up a few times. The chain carries TRBV29-1 and TRBJ2-5, with a weak D call TRBD2 (6 bases). Germline V gives CDR1 SQVTM, CDR2 ANQGSEA. The CDR3 covers 13 residues. V was trimmed by 1 base and J by 4 bases, leaving 10 bases between them. The CDR3 here is CSVEAGLRETQYF. The DNA for the CDR3 is TGCAGCGTTGAAGCGGGACTCCGAGAGACCCAGTACTTC.

This clone was detected ten times or more. The chain has TRBV10-3 and TRBJ2-5, with D perhaps TRBD1 (5 bases). CDR1 is ENHRY, CDR2 SYGVKD, per germline. This CDR3 is 13 amino acids long. V dropped 2 bases and J dropped 4 bases, with 8 bases sitting between them. This chain's CDR3 is CAISEGHRETQYF. The CDR3 DNA sequence: TGTGCCATCAGTGAGGGACATCGAGAGACCCAGTACTTC.

This chain joins TRBV7-9 and TRBJ2-5, with D maybe TRBD2 (6 bases). CDR3 length: 15 amino acids. V was trimmed by 5 bases and J by 5 bases, leaving 18 bases between them. Germline loops: CDR1 SEHNR, CDR2 FQNEAQ (reference sequence). The CDR3 loop is CASSLSGLTMETQYF. CDR3 DNA sequence: TGTGCCAGCAGCCTCAGCGGGTTGACTATGGAGACCCAGTACTTC.

This clone was recorded at least ten times. The same CDR3 can be traced to other DNA sequences in this sample. The genes are TRBV29-1 and TRBJ2-3; D remains unclear. Germline V gives CDR1 SQVTM, CDR2 ANQGSEA. The germline V and J ends were trimmed by 4 bases and 3 bases, with 2 bases remaining between them. The CDR3 sequence is 10 residues long. The CDR3 DNA reads as TGCAGCGTTGGGACAGATACGCAGTATTTT. Residues: CSVGTDTQYF.

On this clone itself: Within the sample, other DNA sequences also encode this same CDR3. The chain uses TRBV5-1 and TRBJ1-2; 7 nucleotides line up with TRBD1. V was clipped by 4 bases and J by 4 bases; unmatched bases: 4. This CDR3 has 13 residues. Germline assignment: CDR1 SGHRS and CDR2 YFSETQ. CDR3 coding DNA: TGCGCCAGCAGCCTTACAGGGGCCTATGGCTACACCTTC. This sequence encodes CASSLTGAYGYTF.

About this clone: Other DNA sequences in this specimen translate into the identical CDR3. The gene calls are TRBV19 and TRBJ2-1; 14 nucleotides align to TRBD2. CDR1 is LNHDA, CDR2 SQIVND, per germline (reference sequence). This CDR3 region has 15 residues. V lost 5 bases and J lost 6; bases outside the gene matches: 3. CDR3 amino acids: CASSPGLAGVNEQFF. Written as DNA, the CDR3 is TGTGCCAGTAGTCCGGGACTAGCGGGAGTCAATGAGCAGTTCTTC.

This clone was seen a few times. J is TRBJ2-7 and V is TRBV28, with TRBD1 matching 7 bases. V shed 3 bases and J 3 bases; nucleotides not matched to a gene: 11. Germline V CDR1 and CDR2: MDHEN, SYDVKM. There are 16 residues in the CDR3. CDR3 sequence (DNA): TGTGCCAGCAGTTTCACCGGCGCGAGACAGGGCTACGAGCAGTACTTC. It encodes CASSFTGARQGYEQYF. Full variable domain (rest looked up from reference TRBV28 and TRBJ2-7): DVKVTQSSRYLVKRTGEKVFLECVQDMDHENMFWYRQDPGLGLRLIYFSYDVKMKEKGDIPEGYSVSREKKERFSLILESASTNQTSMYLCASSFTGARQGYEQYFGPGTRLTVT.

This clone was picked up a small number of times. V usage is TRBV7-8 and J usage is TRBJ2-1; 11 bases are shared with TRBD2. Germline V gene sequence: CDR1 SGHVS, CDR2 FQNEAQ. With 2 bases clipped from V and 10 bases from J, the junction kept 7 bases outside the gene matches. There are 15 residues in the CDR3. CDR3: CASSLSLAGAGEQFF. CDR3 bases: TGTGCCAGCAGCTTATCACTAGCGGGAGCAGGCGAGCAGTTCTTC.

The chain couples TRBV9 to TRBJ2-5; D possibly corresponds to TRBD1 (6 bases). The CDR3 has 14 amino acids. Germline V CDR1 and CDR2: SGDLS, YYNGEE. V was trimmed by 3 bases and J by 4 bases, leaving 13 bases between them. CDR3 sequence: CASSAQGNGETQYF. The CDR3 bases are TGTGCCAGCAGCGCACAGGGTAATGGAGAGACCCAGTACTTC.

The rearrangement links TRBV5-6 to TRBJ2-5; D is unresolved. The CDR3 is made up of 13 amino acids. From germline, CDR1 is SGHDT and CDR2 YYEEEE. The V gene lost 4 bases and the J gene lost 0 bases, with 7 bases spanning the gap. The CDR3, as DNA: TGTGCCAGCAGCCCCCAGTACCAAGAGACCCAGTACTTC. The encoded protein is CASSPQYQETQYF.

The chain recombines TRBV2 with TRBJ1-5; D gene uncertain. Between the trimmed V and J ends, which lost 7 bases and 0 bases, there was a span of 10 bases. The CDR3 is 14 amino acids. The germline CDR1 and CDR2 sequences are SNHLY and FYNNEI. The CDR3 DNA is TGTGCCAGCAAGGCCCCGTTTAGCAATCAGCCCCAGCATTTT. As protein: CASKAPFSNQPQHF. Filled out from reference TRBV2 and TRBJ1-5, the complete variable domain reads EPEVTQTPSHQVTQMGQEVILRCVPISNHLYFYWYRQILGQKVEFLVSFYNNEISEKSEIFDDQFSVERPDGSNFTLKIRSTKLEDSAMYFCASKAPFSNQPQHFGDGTRLSIL.

The chain joins TRBV28 to TRBJ1-2, with D perhaps matching TRBD1 (6 bases). The ends were cut back, 3 bases at V and 7 bases at J, with 12 bases in the middle. This CDR3 spans 13 amino acids. Germline CDR1 and CDR2: MDHEN and SYDVKM. The CDR3, as DNA: TGTGCCAGCAGTTTTGGGGGCTCGGGTGGCTACACCTTC. This codes for CASSFGGSGGYTF.